These 10 T cell receptor beta chains share one sample of origin, sequenced in a study of molecular identifiers for immune sequencing clone quantification. One entry per CDR3 protein, called by TCRdb with MiXCR from the PCR reads. The sample lists approximately 630,000 distinct CDR3 sequences; 25% were seen once. Source material: naive CD8+ T cells from blood, with Jurkat cell RNA spiked in. Described subset: FACS-sorted CD8+CD4-CCR7+CD45RA+ naive T cells. These receptors all stem from a human donor in good health. Some libraries in this study had Jurkat cell RNA spiked in.

Ten or more counts support this clonotype. The chain joins TRBV3-1 to TRBJ2-7; D remains unclear. The germline V and J ends were trimmed by 4 bases and 5 bases, with 18 bases remaining between them. The length of the CDR3 is 15 residues. CDR1 LGHDT and CDR2 YNNKEL come from the germline V gene (reference sequence). The CDR3, as DNA: TGTGCCAGCAGCCCGAGTACAGTAGTGGAAAACGAGCAGTACTTC. The encoded protein is CASSPSTVVENEQYF.

With respect to this clonotype: A much more abundant neighbour one base away suggests this may be a read error. The chain combines TRBV4-1 with TRBJ1-5; D may be TRBD1 (5 bases). CDR1 MGHRA and CDR2 YSYEKL come from the germline V gene. Trimming left V 0 bases short and J 0 bases short, with 12 bases between. CDR3 length equals 17 residues. The CDR3 nucleotides read TGCGCCAGCAGCCAAGATTGGGGGATTTATAGCAATCAGCCCCAGCATTTT. This codes for CASSQDWGIYSNQPQHF.

This clonotype appeared many times. The chain recombines TRBV19 with TRBJ2-1, with D hard to call. CDR3 size: 12 residues. Germline V gene data show CDR1 as LNHDA and CDR2 as SQIVND (reference sequence). V was pared by 5 bases and J by 7 bases, with 9 bases between. The CDR3 bases are TGTGCCAGTAGTCCAGCACGGAATGAGCAGTTCTTC. Translating it yields CASSPARNEQFF.

This clonotype occurred many times. V is TRBV30 and J is TRBJ2-7; a possible D gene is TRBD2 (7 bases). Trimming left V 2 bases short and J 5 bases short, with 13 bases between. The CDR3 loop spans 13 amino acids. The germline V gene has CDR1 GTSNPN and CDR2 SVGIG (reference sequence). CDR3 nucleotide sequence: TGTGCCTGGAGTCAGGGGAGGGGGGACGAGCAGTACTTC. It is translated as CAWSQGRGDEQYF.

This clonotype came up many times. V and J are TRBV2 and TRBJ2-4; D is unresolved. The V gene's germline CDR1 is SNHLY and CDR2 FYNNEI. Trimming took off 6 bases at V and 8 bases at J, with 20 bases between the two ends. The CDR3 length is 15 residues. The CDR3: CASRGIGGSLDIQYF. The CDR3 DNA is TGTGCCAGCAGGGGGATTGGTGGTAGCCTGGACATTCAGTACTTC.

Of note for this clonotype: One base away lies a much larger clone, so this may be a sequencing read error. The chain combines TRBV23-1 with TRBJ2-5; D is unclear. Being an ORF, TRBV23-1 has a function that is uncertain. This CDR3 contains 14 residues. Trimming shortened V by 0 bases and J by 9 bases, and 14 bases separated the two germline ends. The CDR3 here is CASSQSGVQSPQYF. As DNA, the CDR3 is TGCGCCAGCAGTCAATCTGGCGTCCAGAGCCCCCAGTACTTC.

The sample holds a few counts of this clonotype. The chain has TRBV9 and TRBJ2-3, with 11 bases lining up with TRBD2. The CDR3 is 19 residues long. With V trimmed by 4 bases and J by 0 bases, 13 bases remained unmatched. Germline V lookup: CDR1 SGDLS, CDR2 YYNGEE. The CDR3 DNA reads as TGTGCCAGCAGCTCAACTAGCGGGAGAGATATTACGAGCACAGATACGCAGTATTTT. Encoded protein: CASSSTSGRDITSTDTQYF.

With regard to this clonotype: At one boundary the junction diverges from the germline segment, which might be a read error. CDR3 bases: TGTGCCAGCAGCTTAGGGGGACACTTCTACAAGCAGTACTTC. Translated, it gives CASSLGGHFYKQYF. The V and J genes are TRBV13 and TRBJ2-7; possibly TRBD1 for D (6 bases). CDR1 and CDR2 (germline): PRHDT, FYEKMQ (reference sequence). The CDR3 is made up of 14 amino acids.

This clonotype was recorded a few times. Here the CDR3 DNA reads TGTGCCAGTAGTATAGGGTCCGCCAGGACCTACGAGCAGTACTTC. Protein product: CASSIGSARTYEQYF. The genes are TRBV19 and TRBJ2-7; D is ambiguous. The germline V gene has CDR1 LNHDA and CDR2 SQIVND (reference sequence). This CDR3 spans 15 amino acids. The V end lost 1 base, the J end lost 2 bases, and 12 bases lay between the germline ends.

The chain combines TRBV7-6 with TRBJ2-2, with D unclear. The CDR3 runs to 14 residues. The germline gives CDR1 SGHVS, CDR2 FNYEAQ. Trimming shortened V by 2 bases and J by 4 bases, and 8 bases separated the two germline ends. The chain's CDR3 is CASSLWGPTGELFF. CDR3 coding DNA: TGTGCCAGCAGCTTATGGGGTCCCACCGGGGAGCTGTTTTTT.